This TCR beta chain stems from a study of CD8 T cells in Susac syndrome. Findings and limits, study-wide: In Susac syndrome, CD4+ T cell repertoires lacked any clonal expansion.

There are 14 residues in the CDR3. Germline V gene data show CDR1 as SQVTM and CDR2 as ANQGSEA. Trimming removed 3 bases at V and 1 base at J, with 10 bases between. In contrast to the negatively isolated CD8+ and CD4+ T cells, TEMRA cells were FACS-enriched. The RNA, about 0.5 to 1 ug, was put through reverse transcription using random hexamers. The authors amplified TCR beta CDR3 across 54 Vbeta and 13 Jbeta using immunoSEQ multiplex PCR. TCRdb called the immunoSEQ multiplex PCR reads again in MiXCR, with one record for every CDR3 protein. The top ten clones hold 0.1% of a sample with 240,000 or so distinct CDR3 sequences, about 96% of them seen once. About this clonotype: Its antigen is not known.

This receptor was taken from a human donor with Susac syndrome. Source material: CD4+ T cells from PBMCs. V and J are TRBV29-1 and TRBJ1-3; the D is unclear. Here the CDR3 DNA reads TGCAGCGTTGAGTATTCGGTATCTGGAAACACCATATATTTT. Translation gives CSVEYSVSGNTIYF.